This T cell receptor (beta chain) was documented in a study of blood T cell repertoires in COVID-19. At the level of the study: Samples of COVID-19 (acute and convalescent) were obtained from the United States, Italy and Spain. PBMCs, B-cell-depleted T cells, or T cells provided the cDNA or gDNA that made up the material.

As originally analysed: How many nucleated cells were present was estimated from reference gene primer amplification. TCRdb's copy holds only in-frame clones and misses some; the assay was immunoSEQ multiplex PCR. V, J and clone size are taken as reported in that table, and D and trimming were inferred from the DNA itself. This sample has about 210,000 clones, with 90% to 95% found just once. Germline V gives CDR1 MDHEN, CDR2 SYDVKM. The CDR3 runs 15 residues. The V and J ends lost 7 bases and 1 base respectively, with 16 bases between them. The sequencing sample was made of peripheral blood. This clonotype was obtained from a young man with acute or convalescent COVID-19. V and J are TRBV28 and TRBJ1-1; possibly TRBD1 for D (6 bases). Written as DNA, the CDR3 is TGTGCCAGCACCGCTCCAGACAGGCCGAACACTGAAGCTTTCTTT. Translating gives CASTAPDRPNTEAFF. The full variable domain, completed using reference TRBV28 and TRBJ1-1, is DVKVTQSSRYLVKRTGEKVFLECVQDMDHENMFWYRQDPGLGLRLIYFSYDVKMKEKGDIPEGYSVSREKKERFSLILESASTNQTSMYLCASTAPDRPNTEAFFGQGTRLTVV.